This T cell receptor (beta chain) is drawn from a study of tumor-infiltrating lymphocytes in oesophageal squamous cell carcinoma. By share, this clonotype counts as medium-sized (0.01 to 0.1%). TCRdb reanalysed the PCR reads using MiXCR and keeps one entry per CDR3 protein. The sample contains 11,000 to 15,000 distinct CDR3 sequences, roughly 47% of which appear only once. The CDR3 length is 16 residues. Germline lookup yields CDR1 SEHNR and CDR2 FQNEAQ (reference sequence). V dropped 5 bases and J dropped 8; count of bases not matched to a gene: 10. The receptor's source is a male donor with esophageal squamous cell carcinoma. The chain has TRBV7-9 and TRBJ2-1, with 12 positions matching TRBD2. The sample was blood. The CDR3 sequence is CASSRGLAGRWDEQFF. DNA of the CDR3: TGTGCCAGCAGCAGAGGACTAGCGGGAAGGTGGGATGAGCAGTTCTTC.